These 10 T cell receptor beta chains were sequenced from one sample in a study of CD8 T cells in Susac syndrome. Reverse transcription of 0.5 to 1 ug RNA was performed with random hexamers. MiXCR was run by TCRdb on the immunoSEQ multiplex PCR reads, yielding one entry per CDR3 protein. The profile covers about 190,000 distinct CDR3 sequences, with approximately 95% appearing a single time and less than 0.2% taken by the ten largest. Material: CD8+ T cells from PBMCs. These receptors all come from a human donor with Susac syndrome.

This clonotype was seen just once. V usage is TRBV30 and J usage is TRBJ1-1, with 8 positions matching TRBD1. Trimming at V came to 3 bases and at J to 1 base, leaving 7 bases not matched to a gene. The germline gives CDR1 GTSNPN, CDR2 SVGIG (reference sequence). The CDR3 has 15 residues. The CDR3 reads CAWRGRTGQNTEAFF. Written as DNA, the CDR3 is TGTGCCTGGAGAGGGAGGACAGGGCAGAACACTGAAGCTTTCTTT.

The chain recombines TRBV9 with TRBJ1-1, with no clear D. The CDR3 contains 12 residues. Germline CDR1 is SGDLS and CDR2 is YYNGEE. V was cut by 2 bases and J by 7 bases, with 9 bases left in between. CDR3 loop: CASSVGDGEAFF. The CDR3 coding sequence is TGTGCCAGCAGCGTTGGTGATGGTGAAGCTTTCTTT. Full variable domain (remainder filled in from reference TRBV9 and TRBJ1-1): DSGVTQTPKHLITATGQRVTLRCSPRSGDLSVYWYQQSLDQGLQFLIQYYNGEERAKGNILERFSAQQFPDLHSELNLSSLELGDSALYFCASSVGDGEAFFGQGTRLTVV.

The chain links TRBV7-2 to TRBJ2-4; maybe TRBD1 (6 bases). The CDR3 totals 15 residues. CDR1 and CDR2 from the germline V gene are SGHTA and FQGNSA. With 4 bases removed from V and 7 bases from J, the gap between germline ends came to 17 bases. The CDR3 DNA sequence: TGTGCCAGCAGCTCCCCCTCGGGCCAGGGGAACATTCAGTACTTC. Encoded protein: CASSSPSGQGNIQYF.

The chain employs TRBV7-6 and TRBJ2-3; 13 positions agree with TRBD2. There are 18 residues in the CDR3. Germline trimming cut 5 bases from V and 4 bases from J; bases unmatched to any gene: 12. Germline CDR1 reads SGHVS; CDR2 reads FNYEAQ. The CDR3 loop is CASSHTLLAGGPPDTQYF. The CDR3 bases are TGTGCCAGCAGCCATACCTTACTAGCGGGGGGGCCCCCAGATACGCAGTATTTT.

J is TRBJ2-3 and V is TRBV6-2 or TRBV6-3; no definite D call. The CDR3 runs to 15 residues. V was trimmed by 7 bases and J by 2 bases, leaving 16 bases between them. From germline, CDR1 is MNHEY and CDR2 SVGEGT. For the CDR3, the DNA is TGTGCCAGCAACCCGACCGTAACCGACACAGATACGCAGTATTTT. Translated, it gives CASNPTVTDTDTQYF.

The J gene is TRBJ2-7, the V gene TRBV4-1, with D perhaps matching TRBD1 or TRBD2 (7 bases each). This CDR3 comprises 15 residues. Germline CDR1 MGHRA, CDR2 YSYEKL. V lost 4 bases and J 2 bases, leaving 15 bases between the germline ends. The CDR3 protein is CASSPGGGNTYEQYF. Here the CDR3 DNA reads TGCGCCAGCAGCCCAGGGGGGGGAAATACCTACGAGCAGTACTTC.

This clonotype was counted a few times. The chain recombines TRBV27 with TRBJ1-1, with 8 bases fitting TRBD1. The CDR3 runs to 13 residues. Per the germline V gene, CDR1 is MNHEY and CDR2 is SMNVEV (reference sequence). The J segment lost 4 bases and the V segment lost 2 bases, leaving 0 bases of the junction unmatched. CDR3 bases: TGTGCCAGCAGTTTAGACAGGGGCACTGAAGCTTTCTTT. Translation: CASSLDRGTEAFF.

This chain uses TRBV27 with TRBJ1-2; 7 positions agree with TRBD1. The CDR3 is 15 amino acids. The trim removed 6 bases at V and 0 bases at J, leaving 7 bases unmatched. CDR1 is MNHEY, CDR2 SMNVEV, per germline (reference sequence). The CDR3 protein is CASSLTGTANYGYTF. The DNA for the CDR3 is TGTGCCAGCAGCCTTACCGGGACAGCTAACTATGGCTACACCTTC.

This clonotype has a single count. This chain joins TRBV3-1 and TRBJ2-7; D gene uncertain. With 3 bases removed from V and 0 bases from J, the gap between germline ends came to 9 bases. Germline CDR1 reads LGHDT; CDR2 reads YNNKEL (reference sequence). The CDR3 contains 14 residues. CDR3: CASSQDTVSYEQYF. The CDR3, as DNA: TGTGCCAGCAGCCAGGATACAGTCTCCTACGAGCAGTACTTC.

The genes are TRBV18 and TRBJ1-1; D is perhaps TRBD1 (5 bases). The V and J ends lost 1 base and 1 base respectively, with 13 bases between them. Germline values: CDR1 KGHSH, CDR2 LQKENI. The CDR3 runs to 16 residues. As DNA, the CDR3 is TGTGCCAGCTCACCACAGGGGACCATTCAGAACACTGAAGCTTTCTTT. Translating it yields CASSPQGTIQNTEAFF.